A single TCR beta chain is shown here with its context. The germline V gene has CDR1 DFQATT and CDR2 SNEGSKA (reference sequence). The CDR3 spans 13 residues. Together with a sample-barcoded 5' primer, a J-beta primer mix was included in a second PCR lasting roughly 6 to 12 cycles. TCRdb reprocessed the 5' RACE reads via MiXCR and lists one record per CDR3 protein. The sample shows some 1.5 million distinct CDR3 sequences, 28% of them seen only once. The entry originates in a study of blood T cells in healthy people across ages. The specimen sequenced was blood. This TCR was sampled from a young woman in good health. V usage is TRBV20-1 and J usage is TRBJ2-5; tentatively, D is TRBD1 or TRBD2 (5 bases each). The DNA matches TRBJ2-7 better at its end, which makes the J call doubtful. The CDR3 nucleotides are TGCAGTGCCCTAGAGAACAGAGGGGACGAGCAGTACTTC. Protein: CSALENRGDEQYF.